This entry is about one TCR beta chain. The data were taken from a study of response to subunit inactivated influenza vaccine. Germline values: CDR1 GTSNPN, CDR2 SVGIG (reference sequence). Trimming shortened V by 7 bases and J by 4 bases, and 16 bases separated the two germline ends. The CDR3 has 13 amino acids. TCRdb recomputed calls from the RT-PCR reads with MiXCR, one row per CDR3 protein. This sample has fewer than 800,000 distinct CDR3 sequences; less than 20% occur once, and the top ten carry around 10%. The sequence was collected from a man between 45 and 60 years old who received an inactivated influenza vaccine. The source material was PBMCs from blood, sampled roughly 13 days after vaccination. The chain uses TRBV30 and TRBJ1-1; possible D gene TRBD1, 6 bases. This CDR3 is CAYYRESITEAFF. CDR3 nucleotides: TGTGCCTATTACAGGGAGAGTATCACTGAAGCTTTCTTT. The variable domain in full, with the rest retrieved from reference TRBV30 and TRBJ1-1, is SQTIHQWPATLVQPVGSPLSLECTVEGTSNPNLYWYRQAAGRGLQLLFYSVGIGQISSEVPQNLSASRPQDRQFILSSKKLLLSDSGFYLCAYYRESITEAFFGQGTRLTVV.